The clone carrying this T cell receptor beta chain was detected many times. Its antigen is currently unknown. What was amplified from RNA transcripts were TCR beta CDR3 regions. Researchers ran a first-round RT-PCR on the TCR CDR3 using the HTBI primer set. One entry per CDR3 protein, called by TCRdb with MiXCR from the multiplex PCR reads. The sample yields around 720,000 distinct CDR3 sequences, roughly a third seen once. The germline gives CDR1 SGHKS, CDR2 YYEKEE (reference sequence). This CDR3 has 14 amino acids. With 0 bases removed from V and 10 bases from J, the gap between germline ends came to 11 bases. The data originate from a study of T cells in Graves' hyperthyroidism and ophthalmopathy. General observations from the study: Researchers found most expanded thyroid clonotypes above 0.001 in blood as well.

Diagnosis of hyperthyroidism was new in patients aged 18 to 65, and its duration was under 2 months. V is TRBV5-5 and J is TRBJ1-6; tentatively, D is TRBD1 (6 bases). This TCR was sampled from a woman aged 40 to 50 with Graves' hyperthyroidism. The sequenced sample consisted of blood. The CDR3 region has the DNA TGTGCCAGCAGCTTGGAACAGGGAAGCTCACCCCTCCACTTT. Its protein product is CASSLEQGSSPLHF.